The sequence of this T cell receptor beta chain was determined in a study of T cells after yellow fever vaccination. The germline CDR1 and CDR2 sequences are SGHRS and YFSETQ. The CDR3 extends over 15 amino acids. Trimming at V came to 4 bases and at J to 2 bases, leaving 7 bases not matched to a gene. A single record per CDR3 protein comes from TCRdb applying MiXCR to the 5' RACE reads. Seen here are a few hundred thousand distinct CDR3 sequences, about a sixth observed once, and the top ten hold approximately 15%. The source was PBMCs, collected 5 days after the first yellow fever vaccination. The TCR was taken from a man aged 18 to 29 who received the YFV17D yellow fever vaccine. The J gene is TRBJ1-1, the V gene TRBV5-1, with 8 bases lining up with TRBD1. The CDR3 loop is CASSTPDRANTEAFF. The CDR3 DNA is TGCGCCAGCAGCACACCGGACAGGGCCAACACTGAAGCTTTCTTT.